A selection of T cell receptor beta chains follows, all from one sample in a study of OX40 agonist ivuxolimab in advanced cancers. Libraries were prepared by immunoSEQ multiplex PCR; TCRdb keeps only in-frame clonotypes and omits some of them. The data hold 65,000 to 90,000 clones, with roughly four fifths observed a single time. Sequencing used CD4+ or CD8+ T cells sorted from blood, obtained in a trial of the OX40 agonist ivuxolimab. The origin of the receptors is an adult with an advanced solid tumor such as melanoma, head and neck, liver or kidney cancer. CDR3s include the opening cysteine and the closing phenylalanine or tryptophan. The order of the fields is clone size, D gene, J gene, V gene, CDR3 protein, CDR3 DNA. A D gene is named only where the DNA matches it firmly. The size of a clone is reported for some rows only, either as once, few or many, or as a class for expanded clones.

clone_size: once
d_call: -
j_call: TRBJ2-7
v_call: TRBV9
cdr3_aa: CASSTLPDGYESEQYF
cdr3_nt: TGTGCCAGCAGCACTCTCCCCGACGGGTATGAAAGCGAGCAGTACTTC

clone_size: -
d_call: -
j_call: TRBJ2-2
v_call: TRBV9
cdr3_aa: CASSVGGNTGELFF
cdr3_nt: TGTGCCAGCAGCGTAGGGGGGAACACCGGGGAGCTGTTTTTT

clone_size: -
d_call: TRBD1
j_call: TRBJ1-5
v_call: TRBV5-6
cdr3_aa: CASGRQGEDQPQHF
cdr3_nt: TGTGCCAGCGGCCGACAGGGAGAGGATCAGCCCCAGCATTTT

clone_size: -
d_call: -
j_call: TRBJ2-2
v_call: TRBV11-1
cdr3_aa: CASSLQGMNIPGELFF
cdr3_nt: TGTGCCAGCAGCCTGCAGGGGATGAATATCCCCGGGGAGCTGTTTTTT

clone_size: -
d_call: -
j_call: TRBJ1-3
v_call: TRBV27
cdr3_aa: CASSSAGAGNTIYF
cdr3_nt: TGTGCCAGCAGTTCTGCGGGGGCTGGAAACACCATATATTTT

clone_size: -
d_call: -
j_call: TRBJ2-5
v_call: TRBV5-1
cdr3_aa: CASSLEGQGPETQYF
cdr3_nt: TGCGCCAGCAGCTTGGAGGGCCAGGGTCCCGAGACCCAGTACTTC

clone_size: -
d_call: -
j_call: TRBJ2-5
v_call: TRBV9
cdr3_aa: CASSVRSGQTGETQYF
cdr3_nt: TGTGCCAGCAGCGTAAGGTCAGGCCAAACGGGAGAGACCCAGTACTTC

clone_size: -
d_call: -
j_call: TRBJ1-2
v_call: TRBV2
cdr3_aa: CASSSRFGGYTF
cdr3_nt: TGTGCCAGCAGTAGCAGGTTTGGTGGCTACACCTTC

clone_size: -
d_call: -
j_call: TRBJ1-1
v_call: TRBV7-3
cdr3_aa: CASSSQRGTEAFF
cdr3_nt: TGTGCCAGCAGCTCCCAGAGGGGAACTGAAGCTTTCTTT

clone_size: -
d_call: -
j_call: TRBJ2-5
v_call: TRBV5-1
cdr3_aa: CASSISGTEGETQYF
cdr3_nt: TGCGCCAGCAGCATTAGCGGGACAGAGGGTGAGACCCAGTACTTC

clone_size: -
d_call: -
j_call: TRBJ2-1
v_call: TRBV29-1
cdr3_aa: CSVGTPASNEQFF
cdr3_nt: TGCAGCGTCGGGACACCAGCGTCCAATGAGCAGTTCTTC

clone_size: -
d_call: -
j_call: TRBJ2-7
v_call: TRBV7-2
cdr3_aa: CASSLGPGAYEQYF
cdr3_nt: TGTGCCAGCAGCCTAGGGCCAGGGGCTTACGAGCAGTACTTC

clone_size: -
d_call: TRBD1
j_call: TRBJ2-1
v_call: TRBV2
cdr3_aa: CASLRGSSNEQFF
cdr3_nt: TGTGCCAGCCTCAGGGGGAGTAGTAATGAGCAGTTCTTC

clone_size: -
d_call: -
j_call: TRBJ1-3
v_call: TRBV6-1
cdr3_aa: CASSEVGGNSGNTIYF
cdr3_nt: TGTGCCAGCAGTGAAGTGGGGGGAAACTCTGGAAACACCATATATTTT

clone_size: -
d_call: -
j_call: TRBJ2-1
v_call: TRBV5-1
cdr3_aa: CASSLPQGTYNEQFF
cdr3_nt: TGCGCCAGCAGCTTGCCACAGGGTACCTACAATGAGCAGTTCTTC

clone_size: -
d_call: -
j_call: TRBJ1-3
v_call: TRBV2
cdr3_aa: CASSDRTSGNTIYF
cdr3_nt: TGTGCCAGCAGTGACAGAACCTCTGGAAACACCATATATTTT